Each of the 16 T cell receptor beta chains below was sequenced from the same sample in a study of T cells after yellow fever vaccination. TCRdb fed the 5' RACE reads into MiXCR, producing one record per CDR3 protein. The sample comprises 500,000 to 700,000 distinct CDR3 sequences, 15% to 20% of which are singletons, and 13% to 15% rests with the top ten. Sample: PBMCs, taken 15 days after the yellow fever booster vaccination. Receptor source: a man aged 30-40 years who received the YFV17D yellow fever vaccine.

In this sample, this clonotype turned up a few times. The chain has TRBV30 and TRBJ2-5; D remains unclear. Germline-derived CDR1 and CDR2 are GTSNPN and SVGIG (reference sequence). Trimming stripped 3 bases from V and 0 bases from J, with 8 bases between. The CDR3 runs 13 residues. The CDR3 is CAWSRNYQETQYF. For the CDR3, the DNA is TGTGCCTGGAGCCGGAACTACCAAGAGACCCAGTACTTC.

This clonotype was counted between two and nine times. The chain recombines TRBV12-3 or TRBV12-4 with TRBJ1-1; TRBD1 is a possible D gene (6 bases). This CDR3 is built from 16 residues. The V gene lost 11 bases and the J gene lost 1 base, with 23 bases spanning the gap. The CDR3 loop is CALRGSVGQTNTEAFF. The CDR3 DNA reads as TGTGCCCTTAGGGGTTCGGTAGGACAGACGAACACTGAAGCTTTCTTT.

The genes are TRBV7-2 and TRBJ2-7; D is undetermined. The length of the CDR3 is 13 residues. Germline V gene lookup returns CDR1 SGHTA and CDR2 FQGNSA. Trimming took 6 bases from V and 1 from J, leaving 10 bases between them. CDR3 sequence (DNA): TGTGCCAGCAGTTTTATAGGGTCCTACGAGCAGTACTTC. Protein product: CASSFIGSYEQYF.

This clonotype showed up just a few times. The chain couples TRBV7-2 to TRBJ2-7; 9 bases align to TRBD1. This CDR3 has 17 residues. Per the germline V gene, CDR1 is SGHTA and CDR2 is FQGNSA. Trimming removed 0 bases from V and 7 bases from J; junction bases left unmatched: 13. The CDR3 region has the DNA TGTGCCAGCAGCTTAGCCCCCTTTGGGACAGGGAAAGGGGAGCAGTACTTC. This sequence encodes CASSLAPFGTGKGEQYF.

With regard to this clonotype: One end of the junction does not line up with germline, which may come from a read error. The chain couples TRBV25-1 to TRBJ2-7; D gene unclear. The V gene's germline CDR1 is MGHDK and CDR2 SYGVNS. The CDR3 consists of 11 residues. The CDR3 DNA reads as TGTGCCAGCAGTTATCGGAGCGAGCAGTCCTTC. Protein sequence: CASSYRSEQSF.

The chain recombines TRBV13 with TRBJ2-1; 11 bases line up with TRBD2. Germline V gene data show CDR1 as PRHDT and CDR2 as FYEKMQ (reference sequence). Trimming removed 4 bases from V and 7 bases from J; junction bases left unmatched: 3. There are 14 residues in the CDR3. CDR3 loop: CASSSTSGGNEQFF. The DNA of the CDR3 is TGTGCCAGCAGCTCCACTAGCGGGGGAAATGAGCAGTTCTTC.

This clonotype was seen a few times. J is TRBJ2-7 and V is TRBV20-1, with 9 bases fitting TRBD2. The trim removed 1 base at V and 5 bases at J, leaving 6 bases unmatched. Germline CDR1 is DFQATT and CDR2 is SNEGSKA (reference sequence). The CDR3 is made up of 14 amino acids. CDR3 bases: TGCAGTGCTAGAGCGGGGCGCGGGAGGGACGAGCAGTACTTC. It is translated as CSARAGRGRDEQYF.

CDR3 region: CASSDSSKEYF. In DNA, the CDR3 is TGTGCCAGCAGCGACAGCTCCAAAGAGTACTTC. The chain employs TRBV6-2 or TRBV6-3 and TRBJ2-7, with D possibly matching TRBD1 (5 bases). V was pared by 6 bases and J by 11 bases, with 14 bases between. CDR1 and CDR2 from the germline V gene are MNHEY and SVGEGT. The CDR3 extends over 11 amino acids.

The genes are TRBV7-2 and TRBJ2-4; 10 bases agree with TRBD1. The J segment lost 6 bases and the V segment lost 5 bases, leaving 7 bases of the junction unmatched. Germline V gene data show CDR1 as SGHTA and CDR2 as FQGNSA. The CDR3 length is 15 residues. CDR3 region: CASSQRQGAGNIQYF. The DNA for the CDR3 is TGTGCCAGCAGCCAACGACAGGGGGCTGGAAACATTCAGTACTTC.

This CDR3 is CATSRRSGTSTDTQYF. In nucleotides, the CDR3 is TGTGCCACCAGCAGAAGGTCAGGGACTAGCACAGATACGCAGTATTTT. This chain uses TRBV15 with TRBJ2-3, with D maybe TRBD2 (6 bases). The CDR3 is 16 residues long. Germline-derived CDR1 and CDR2 are LNHNV and YYDKDF (reference sequence). V lost 2 bases and J lost 0, with 12 bases in between.

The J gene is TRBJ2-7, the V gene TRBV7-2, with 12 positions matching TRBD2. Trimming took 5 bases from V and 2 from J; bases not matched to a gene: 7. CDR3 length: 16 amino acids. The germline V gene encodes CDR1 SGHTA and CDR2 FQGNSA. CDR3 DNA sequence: TGTGCCAGCAGCGTATCTTCTAGCGGGGGGGCCTACGAGCAGTACTTC. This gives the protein CASSVSSSGGAYEQYF.

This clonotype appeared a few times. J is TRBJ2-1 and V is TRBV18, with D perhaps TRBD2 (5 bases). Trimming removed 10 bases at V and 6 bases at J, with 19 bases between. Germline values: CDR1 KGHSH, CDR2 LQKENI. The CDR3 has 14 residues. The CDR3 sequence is CATTGNLHANEQFF. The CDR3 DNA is TGTGCCACCACCGGGAACCTTCACGCCAATGAGCAGTTCTTC.

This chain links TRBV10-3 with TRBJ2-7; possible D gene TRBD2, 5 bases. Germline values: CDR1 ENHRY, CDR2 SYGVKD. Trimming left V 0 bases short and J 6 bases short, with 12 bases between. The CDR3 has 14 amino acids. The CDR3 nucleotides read TGTGCCATCAGTGAGTCGGTCGGCGGAGGCGAGCAGTACTTC. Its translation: CAISESVGGGEQYF.

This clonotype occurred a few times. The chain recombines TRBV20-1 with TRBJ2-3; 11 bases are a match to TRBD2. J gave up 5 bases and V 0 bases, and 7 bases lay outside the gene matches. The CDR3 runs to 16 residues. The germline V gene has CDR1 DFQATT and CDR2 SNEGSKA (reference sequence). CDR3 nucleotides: TGCAGTGCTAGAGATCGGCGACTAGCGGGGTTAGATACGCAGTATTTT. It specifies CSARDRRLAGLDTQYF.

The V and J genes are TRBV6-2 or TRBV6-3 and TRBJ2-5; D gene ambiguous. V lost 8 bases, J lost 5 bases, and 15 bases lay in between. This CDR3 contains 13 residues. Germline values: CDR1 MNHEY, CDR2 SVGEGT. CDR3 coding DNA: TGTGCCAGCGGGAACTTTCTTCGTGAGACCCAGTACTTC. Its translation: CASGNFLRETQYF.

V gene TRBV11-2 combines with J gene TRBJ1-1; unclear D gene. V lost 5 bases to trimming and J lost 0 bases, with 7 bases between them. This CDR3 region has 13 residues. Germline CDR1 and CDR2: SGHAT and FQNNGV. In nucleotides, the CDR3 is TGTGCCAGCAGCCCCCAACTGAACACTGAAGCTTTCTTT. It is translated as CASSPQLNTEAFF.